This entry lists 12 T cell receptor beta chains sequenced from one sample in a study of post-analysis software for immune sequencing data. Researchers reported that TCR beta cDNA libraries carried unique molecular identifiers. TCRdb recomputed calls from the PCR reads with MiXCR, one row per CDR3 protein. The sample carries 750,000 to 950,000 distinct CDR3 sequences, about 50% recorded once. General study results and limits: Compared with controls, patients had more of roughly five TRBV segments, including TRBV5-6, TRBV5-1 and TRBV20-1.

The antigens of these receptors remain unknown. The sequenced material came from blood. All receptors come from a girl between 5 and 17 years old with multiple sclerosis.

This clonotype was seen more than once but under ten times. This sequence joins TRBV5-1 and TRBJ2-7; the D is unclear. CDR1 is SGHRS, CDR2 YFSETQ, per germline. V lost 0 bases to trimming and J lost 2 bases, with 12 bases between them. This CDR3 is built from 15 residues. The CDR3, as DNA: TGCGCCAGCAGCTTGGATCCCGCACGGGCCTACGAGCAGTACTTC. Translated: CASSLDPARAYEQYF.

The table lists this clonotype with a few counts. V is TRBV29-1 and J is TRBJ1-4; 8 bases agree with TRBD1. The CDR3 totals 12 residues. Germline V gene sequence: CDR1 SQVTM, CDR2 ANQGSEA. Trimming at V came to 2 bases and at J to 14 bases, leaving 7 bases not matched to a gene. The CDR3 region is CSVEQGAEYLFF. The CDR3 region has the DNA TGCAGCGTTGAACAGGGGGCGGAATATCTGTTTTTT.

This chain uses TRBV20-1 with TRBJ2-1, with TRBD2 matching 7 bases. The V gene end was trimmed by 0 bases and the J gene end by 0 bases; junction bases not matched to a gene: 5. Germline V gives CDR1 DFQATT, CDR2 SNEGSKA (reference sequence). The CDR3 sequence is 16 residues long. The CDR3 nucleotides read TGCAGTGCTAGAGATTTCGGCGGGAGCTCCTACAATGAGCAGTTCTTC. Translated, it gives CSARDFGGSSYNEQFF.

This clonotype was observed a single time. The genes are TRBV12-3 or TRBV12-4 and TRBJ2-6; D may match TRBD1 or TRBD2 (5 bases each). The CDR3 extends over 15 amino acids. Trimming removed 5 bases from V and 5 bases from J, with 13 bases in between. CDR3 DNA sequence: TGTGCCAGCAGTCCCCTGACGGGACGGGCCAACGTCCTGACTTTC. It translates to CASSPLTGRANVLTF.

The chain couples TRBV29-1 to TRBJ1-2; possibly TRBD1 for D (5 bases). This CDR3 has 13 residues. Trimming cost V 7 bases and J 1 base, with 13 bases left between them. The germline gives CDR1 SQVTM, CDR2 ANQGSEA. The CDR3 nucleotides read TGCAGCGCCGACGCACAGGATAACTATGGCTACACCTTC. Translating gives CSADAQDNYGYTF.

CDR3 in amino acids: CASSFRDGSNQPQHF. The CDR3 DNA reads TGTGCCAGCAGCTTTCGGGACGGCAGCAATCAGCCCCAGCATTTT. V is TRBV7-2 and J is TRBJ1-5, with D perhaps TRBD1 (5 bases). The CDR3 is 15 amino acids. In germline, CDR1 is SGHTA, CDR2 FQGNSA. V lost 3 bases and J lost 1, with 10 bases in between. Based on the CDR3 plus reference TRBV7-2 and TRBJ1-5, the full variable domain is GAGVSQSPSNKVTEKGKDVELRCDPISGHTALYWYRQSLGQGLEFLIYFQGNSAPDKSGLPSDRFSAERTGGSVSTLTIQRTQQEDSAVYLCASSFRDGSNQPQHFGDGTRLSIL.

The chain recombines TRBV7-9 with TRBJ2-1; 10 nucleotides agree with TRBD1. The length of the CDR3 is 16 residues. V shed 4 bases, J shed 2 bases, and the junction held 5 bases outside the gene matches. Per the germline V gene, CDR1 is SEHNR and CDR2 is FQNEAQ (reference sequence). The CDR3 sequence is CASSSWTGGTYNEQFF. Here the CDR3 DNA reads TGTGCCAGCAGCTCCTGGACAGGGGGAACCTACAATGAGCAGTTCTTC.

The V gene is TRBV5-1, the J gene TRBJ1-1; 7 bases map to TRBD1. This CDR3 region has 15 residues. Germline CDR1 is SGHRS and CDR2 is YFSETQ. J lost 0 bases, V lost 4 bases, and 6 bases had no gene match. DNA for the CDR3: TGCGCCAGCAGCGGGAACAGGGGCTTGAACACTGAAGCTTTCTTT. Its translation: CASSGNRGLNTEAFF. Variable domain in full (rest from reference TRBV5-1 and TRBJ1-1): KAGVTQTPRYLIKTRGQQVTLSCSPISGHRSVSWYQQTPGQGLQFLFEYFSETQRNKGNFPGRFSGRQFSNSRSEMNVSTLELGDSALYLCASSGNRGLNTEAFFGQGTRLTVV.

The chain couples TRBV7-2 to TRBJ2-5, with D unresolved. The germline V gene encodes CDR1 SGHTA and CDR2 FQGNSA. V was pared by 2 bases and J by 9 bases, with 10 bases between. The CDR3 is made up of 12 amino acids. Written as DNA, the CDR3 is TGTGCCAGCAGCTTACCCAGTATGTCCCAGTACTTC. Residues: CASSLPSMSQYF.

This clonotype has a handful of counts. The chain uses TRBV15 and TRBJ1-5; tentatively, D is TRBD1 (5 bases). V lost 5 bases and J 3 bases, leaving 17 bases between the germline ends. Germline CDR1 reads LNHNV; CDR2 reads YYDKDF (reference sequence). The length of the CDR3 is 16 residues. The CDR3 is CATSSLSGLDNQPQHF. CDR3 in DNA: TGTGCCACCAGCTCACTATCAGGGTTGGACAATCAGCCCCAGCATTTT.

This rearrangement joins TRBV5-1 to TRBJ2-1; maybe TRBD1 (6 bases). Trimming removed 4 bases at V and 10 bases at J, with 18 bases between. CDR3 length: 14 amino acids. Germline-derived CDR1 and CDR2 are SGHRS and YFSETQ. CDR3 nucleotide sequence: TGCGCCAGCAGCGACTGGACAGTGGGCTACGAGCAGTTCTTC. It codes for CASSDWTVGYEQFF.

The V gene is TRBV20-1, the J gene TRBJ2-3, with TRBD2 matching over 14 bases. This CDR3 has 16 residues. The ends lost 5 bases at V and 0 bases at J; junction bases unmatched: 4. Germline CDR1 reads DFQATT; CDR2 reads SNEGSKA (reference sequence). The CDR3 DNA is TGCAGTGCTCAAAGACTAGCGGGAGGGAGCACAGATACGCAGTATTTT. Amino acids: CSAQRLAGGSTDTQYF.